A selection of T cell receptor beta chains follows, all from one sample in a study of blood T cell repertoires in COVID-19. The assay was immunoSEQ multiplex PCR, and TCRdb's table has in-frame clones only and misses some. The profile shows more than 300,000 clones, 90% of them singletons. Sample: PBMCs or T cells enriched from blood (not recorded which). These receptors came from a woman aged 25 to 39 who had been exposed to COVID-19. Each CDR3 is given with its conserved first and last residue. The D gene is left open where the match is weak. For some rows the clone size is stated as once, few or many, or as a class when expanded; others skip it.

abundance | d_gene | j_gene | v_gene | CDR3nt | CDR3aa
NA | NA | TRBJ1-6 | TRBV7-8 | TGTGCCAGCAGCCCCGTTTATGCAGGGGAGGGAGGTAATTCACCCCTCCACTTT | CASSPVYAGEGGNSPLHF
few | TRBD1 | TRBJ2-7 | TRBV28 | TGTGCCAGCAGCAGGGGGTACTACGAGCAGTACTTC | CASSRGYYEQYF
few | NA | TRBJ1-5 | TRBV4-3 | TGCGCCAGCAGCCAAGAACCTCAGGGTACCCAGCATTTT | CASSQEPQGTQHF
NA | TRBD1 | TRBJ1-2 | TRBV7-9 | TGTGCCAGCAGCCGCGGGACAGCCTCAGTTGCCAACTATGGCTACACCTTC | CASSRGTASVANYGYTF
NA | NA | TRBJ1-5 | TRBV6-5 | TGTGCCAGCAATGTCCAGATTTATAGCAATCAGCCCCAGCATTTT | CASNVQIYSNQPQHF
NA | NA | TRBJ1-1 | TRBV11-2 | TGTGCCAGCAGTTTAGAGGGGGGGCGGGCCACTGAAGCTTTCTTT | CASSLEGGRATEAFF
NA | NA | TRBJ2-2 | TRBV7-3 | TGTGCCAGCAGCTCACTCATAAACACCGGGGAGCTGTTTTTT | CASSSLINTGELFF
NA | TRBD1 | TRBJ2-5 | TRBV29-1 | TGCAGCGTTGGACCCCCCGGGACAGGAGAGACCCAGTACTTC | CSVGPPGTGETQYF
NA | TRBD1 | TRBJ1-3 | TRBV27 | TGTGCCAGCAGTTTAGGCAGGGGGCGAGGAAACACCATATATTTT | CASSLGRGRGNTIYF
NA | TRBD1 | TRBJ2-2 | TRBV9 | TGTGCCAGCAGCGTAGGCAGGGGGCGCGGGGAGCTGTTTTTT | CASSVGRGRGELFF
NA | NA | TRBJ2-3 | TRBV7-9 | TGTGCCAGCAGCTTAAACAGGGCGGGCACAGATACGCAGTATTTT | CASSLNRAGTDTQYF
NA | NA | TRBJ1-2 | TRBV7-8 | TGTGCCAGCAGCTTAGGGAGTAGTAACTATGGCTACACCTTC | CASSLGSSNYGYTF
NA | NA | TRBJ1-3 | TRBV5-1 | TGCGCCAGCAGCTTGGAACAGCGAAACACCATATATTTT | CASSLEQRNTIYF
NA | TRBD1 | TRBJ2-2 | TRBV6-5 | TGTGCCAGCATACAGGGGGCCACCGGGGAGCTGTTTTTT | CASIQGATGELFF
few | TRBD1 | TRBJ1-2 | TRBV4-1 | TGCGCCAGCAGCCAAGTAGCCGGACAGGGTACCTATGGCTACACCTTC | CASSQVAGQGTYGYTF
NA | TRBD1 | TRBJ1-6 | TRBV19 | TGTGCCAGTAGTACCTGGACAGGATATAATTCACCCCTCCACTTT | CASSTWTGYNSPLHF
few | NA | TRBJ1-3 | TRBV21-1 | TGTGCCAGCAGGAAGACAGGCTCTGGAAACACCATATATTTT | CASRKTGSGNTIYF